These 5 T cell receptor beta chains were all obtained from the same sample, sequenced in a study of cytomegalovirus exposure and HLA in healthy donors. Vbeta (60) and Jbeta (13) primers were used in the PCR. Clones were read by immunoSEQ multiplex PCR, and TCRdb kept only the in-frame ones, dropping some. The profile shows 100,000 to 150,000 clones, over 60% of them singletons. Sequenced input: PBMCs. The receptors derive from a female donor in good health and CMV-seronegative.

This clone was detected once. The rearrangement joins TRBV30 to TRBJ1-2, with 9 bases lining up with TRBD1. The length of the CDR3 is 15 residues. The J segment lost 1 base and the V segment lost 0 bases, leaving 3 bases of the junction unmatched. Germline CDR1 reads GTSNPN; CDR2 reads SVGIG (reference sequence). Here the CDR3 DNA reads TGTGCCTGGAGTGTAGGGACAGGGTTTAACTATGGCTACACCTTC. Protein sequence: CAWSVGTGFNYGYTF.

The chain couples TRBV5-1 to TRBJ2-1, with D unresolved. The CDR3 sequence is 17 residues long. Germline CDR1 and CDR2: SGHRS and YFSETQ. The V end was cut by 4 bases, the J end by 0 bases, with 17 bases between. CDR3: CASSLAGLFSSYNEQFF. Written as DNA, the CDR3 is TGCGCCAGCAGCCTGGCAGGTCTCTTCAGCTCCTACAATGAGCAGTTCTTC.

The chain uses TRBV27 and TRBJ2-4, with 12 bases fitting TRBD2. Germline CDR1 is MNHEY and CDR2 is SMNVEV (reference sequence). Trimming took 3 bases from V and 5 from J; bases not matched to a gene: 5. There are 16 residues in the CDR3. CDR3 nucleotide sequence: TGTGCCAGCAGTTTTGGGCTAGCGGGGGGGCAAAACATTCAGTACTTC. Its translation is CASSFGLAGGQNIQYF.

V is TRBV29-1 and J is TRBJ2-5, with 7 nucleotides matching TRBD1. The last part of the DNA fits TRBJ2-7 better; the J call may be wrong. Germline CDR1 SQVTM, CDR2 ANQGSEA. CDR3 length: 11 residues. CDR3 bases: TGCAGCGTGGGGGACAGCTACGAGCAGTACTTC. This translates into CSVGDSYEQYF.

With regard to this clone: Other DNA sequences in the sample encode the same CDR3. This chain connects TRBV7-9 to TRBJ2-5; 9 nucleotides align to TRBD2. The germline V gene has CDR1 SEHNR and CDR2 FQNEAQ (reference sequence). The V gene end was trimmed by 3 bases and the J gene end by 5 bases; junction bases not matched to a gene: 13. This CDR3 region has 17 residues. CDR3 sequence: CASSLGLASSQRETQYF. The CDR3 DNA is TGTGCCAGCAGCTTGGGACTAGCTTCTTCTCAGCGGGAGACCCAGTACTTC.